One and the same sample provided the 27 T cell receptor beta chains below, sequenced in a study of blood T cell repertoires in COVID-19. Profiled with immunoSEQ multiplex PCR; TCRdb holds only in-frame clones, not every one. The sample has under 200,000 clones; about 85% are singletons. Sequenced input: peripheral blood. Receptors originate from a woman older than 75 in a cohort sampled during active or convalescent COVID-19.

The chain uses TRBV25-1 and TRBJ2-4; the match to TRBD2 covers 10 bases. Germline assignment: CDR1 MGHDK and CDR2 SYGVNS. Germline trimming cut 6 bases from V and 1 base from J; bases unmatched to any gene: 6. The CDR3 sequence is 16 residues long. The CDR3 spells CASSPTSGIAKNIQYF. CDR3 DNA: TGTGCCAGCAGCCCCACTAGCGGGATTGCCAAAAACATTCAGTACTTC.

This sequence joins TRBV30 and TRBJ2-4; 8 bases fit TRBD2. The germline V gene has CDR1 GTSNPN and CDR2 SVGIG (reference sequence). CDR3 length equals 14 residues. Trimming took 5 bases from V and 1 from J; bases not matched to a gene: 4. The CDR3, as DNA: TGTGCCTGGGCGGGGGGTGCGGCCAAAAACATTCAGTACTTC. Amino acid sequence: CAWAGGAAKNIQYF. Full variable domain (missing parts from reference TRBV30 and TRBJ2-4): SQTIHQWPATLVQPVGSPLSLECTVEGTSNPNLYWYRQAAGRGLQLLFYSVGIGQISSEVPQNLSASRPQDRQFILSSKKLLLSDSGFYLCAWAGGAAKNIQYFGAGTRLSVL.

This clone was counted once. The chain joins TRBV19 to TRBJ2-3, with 8 bases lining up with TRBD2. The V and J ends lost 6 bases and 1 base, in that order; junction bases with no gene match: 3. The CDR3 extends over 14 amino acids. In germline, CDR1 is LNHDA, CDR2 SQIVND (reference sequence). CDR3 region: CASRGLVGTDTQYF. As DNA, the CDR3 is TGTGCCAGTAGGGGACTAGTTGGCACAGATACGCAGTATTTT.

The gene calls are TRBV6-4 and TRBJ2-5; TRBD2 matches 7 bases. CDR1 and CDR2 (germline): MRHNA, SNTAGT. The CDR3 consists of 15 residues. The trim removed 0 bases at V and 1 base at J, leaving 2 bases unmatched. The CDR3 loop is CASSDSGGTQETQYF. The CDR3 coding sequence is TGTGCCAGCAGTGACTCCGGGGGGACCCAAGAGACCCAGTACTTC.

J is TRBJ1-5 and V is TRBV2, with 8 bases aligning to TRBD1. The CDR3 extends over 14 amino acids. Trimming at V came to 6 bases and at J to 5 bases, leaving 6 bases not matched to a gene. Germline V lookup: CDR1 SNHLY, CDR2 FYNNEI. In DNA form, the CDR3 reads TGTGCCAGCAGCGAAACAGGGGGGGATCAGCCCCAGCATTTT. Encoded protein: CASSETGGDQPQHF.

This rearrangement joins TRBV10-3 to TRBJ1-4; the match to TRBD1 covers 9 bases. Trimming at V came to 4 bases and at J to 8 bases, leaving 17 bases not matched to a gene. The CDR3 runs to 18 residues. Germline V CDR1 and CDR2: ENHRY, SYGVKD. The CDR3 region is CAISADRGFVGQSEKLFF. The CDR3 nucleotides read TGTGCCATCAGTGCGGACAGGGGTTTTGTAGGGCAGAGCGAAAAACTGTTTTTT.

The chain joins TRBV7-2 to TRBJ2-2, with a weak D call TRBD1 (6 bases). Trimming took off 4 bases at V and 5 bases at J, with 8 bases between the two ends. CDR1 is SGHTA, CDR2 FQGNSA, per germline. The CDR3 is 13 amino acids. CDR3 region: CASSYRVTGELFF. CDR3 bases: TGTGCCAGCAGCTACAGGGTTACCGGGGAGCTGTTTTTT.

This sequence joins TRBV20-1 and TRBJ1-1; D is unresolved. The CDR3 has 11 amino acids. Germline CDR1 and CDR2: DFQATT and SNEGSKA (reference sequence). Between the trimmed V and J ends, which lost 5 bases and 8 bases, there was a span of 12 bases. DNA of the CDR3: TGCAGTGCTGTAAGGGAGACGGAAGCTTTCTTT. Amino acids: CSAVRETEAFF.

This clone was detected only a few times. The J gene is TRBJ2-2, the V gene TRBV5-4; 7 bases map to TRBD2. This CDR3 has 16 residues. V gave up 4 bases and J gave up 1 base; unmatched junction bases: 7. Germline-derived CDR1 and CDR2 are SGHNT and YYREEE (reference sequence). In DNA, the CDR3 is TGTGCCAGCAGCCCGGGAAGCGGGGTGAACACCGGGGAGCTGTTTTTT. Amino acid sequence: CASSPGSGVNTGELFF.

The CDR3 coding sequence is TGTGCCAGCTCACCGAAGGGACAGCTACGCTCTGGAAACACCATATATTTT. This sequence encodes CASSPKGQLRSGNTIYF. This chain joins TRBV18 and TRBJ1-3; 7 nucleotides line up with TRBD1. The V segment lost 3 bases and the J segment 0 bases; nucleotides outside the gene matches: 8. This CDR3 spans 17 amino acids. Per the germline V gene, CDR1 is KGHSH and CDR2 is LQKENI. Combining the CDR3 with reference TRBV18 and TRBJ1-3 gives the whole variable domain NAGVMQNPRHLVRRRGQEARLRCSPMKGHSHVYWYRQLPEEGLKFMVYLQKENIIDESGMPKERFSAEFPKEGPSILRIQQVVRGDSAAYFCASSPKGQLRSGNTIYFGEGSWLTVV.

This rearrangement joins TRBV5-8 to TRBJ1-5; TRBD1 matches 12 bases. Germline CDR1 is SGHTS and CDR2 is YDEGEE. V gave up 3 bases and J gave up 6 bases; unmatched junction bases: 1. The CDR3 consists of 14 residues. The CDR3 bases are TGTGCCAGCAGCTGGGGACAGGGGGCTCAGCCCCAGCATTTT. Amino acid sequence: CASSWGQGAQPQHF.

The chain has TRBV11-3 and TRBJ2-1, with D uncertain. V was cut by 2 bases and J by 6 bases, with 5 bases left in between. The CDR3 spans 12 residues. Germline V lookup: CDR1 SGHNT, CDR2 YENEEA. CDR3 bases: TGTGCCAGCAGCTTATGGCCCAATGAGCAGTTCTTC. This sequence encodes CASSLWPNEQFF.

V gene TRBV15 combines with J gene TRBJ2-2, with TRBD2 as a possible D gene (6 bases). The CDR3 has 15 residues. In germline, CDR1 is LNHNV, CDR2 YYDKDF (reference sequence). V lost 2 bases, J lost 4 bases, and 11 bases lay in between. DNA of the CDR3: TGTGCCACCAGCAGAAGGGCCGGGGGCACCGGGGAGCTGTTTTTT. Its protein product is CATSRRAGGTGELFF.

V gene TRBV4-3 combines with J gene TRBJ1-6, with a weak D call TRBD1 (5 bases). Trimming shortened V by 0 bases and J by 9 bases, and 18 bases separated the two germline ends. There are 17 residues in the CDR3. The germline CDR1 and CDR2 sequences are LGHNA and YSLEER. The CDR3, as DNA: TGCGCCAGCAGCCAAGACGTGTCAGCGGACGGGGGTTCACCCCTCCACTTT. It translates to CASSQDVSADGGSPLHF.

The rearrangement links TRBV25-1 to TRBJ2-3; 10 bases fit TRBD2. Germline V gene lookup returns CDR1 MGHDK and CDR2 SYGVNS. This CDR3 is built from 16 residues. V was pared by 6 bases and J by 4 bases, with 10 bases of the junction left unmatched. The CDR3 sequence: CASSHWASGGSDTQYF. In nucleotides, the CDR3 is TGTGCCAGCAGCCACTGGGCTAGCGGGGGCTCAGATACGCAGTATTTT.

The rearrangement uses TRBV5-1 and TRBJ1-1; 11 bases agree with TRBD1. The CDR3 is 16 amino acids. CDR1 is SGHRS and CDR2 is YFSETQ in the germline V gene. V was clipped by 0 bases and J by 5 bases; unmatched bases: 6. The CDR3 sequence is CASSLAGQGAGTEAFF. The CDR3 nucleotides are TGCGCCAGCAGCTTGGCCGGACAGGGGGCTGGGACTGAAGCTTTCTTT.

There are a few counts of this clone. The genes are TRBV18 and TRBJ1-1; D may be TRBD1 (6 bases). Trimming removed 2 bases at V and 7 bases at J, with 17 bases between. The V gene's germline CDR1 is KGHSH and CDR2 LQKENI. This CDR3 has 15 residues. CDR3 in DNA: TGTGCCAGCTCACCATCGCACGGGACACTGGGTGAAGCTTTCTTT. Amino acid sequence: CASSPSHGTLGEAFF.

V and J are TRBV10-3 and TRBJ1-1; D remains ambiguous. V was trimmed by 1 base and J by 4 bases, leaving 13 bases between them. The V gene's germline CDR1 is ENHRY and CDR2 SYGVKD. The CDR3 has 15 residues. The CDR3 is CAISEYSPGSTEAFF. The CDR3 DNA is TGTGCCATCAGTGAGTATAGCCCCGGGAGCACTGAAGCTTTCTTT.

The V gene is TRBV5-1, the J gene TRBJ1-2; 9 bases match TRBD1. CDR1 and CDR2 (germline): SGHRS, YFSETQ. This CDR3 region has 14 residues. V gave up 4 bases and J gave up 1 base; unmatched junction bases: 2. In DNA form, the CDR3 reads TGCGCCAGCAGCCGGGACAGGGATAACTATGGCTACACCTTC. It codes for CASSRDRDNYGYTF. Looking up the rest from reference TRBV5-1 and TRBJ1-2 gives the full variable domain: KAGVTQTPRYLIKTRGQQVTLSCSPISGHRSVSWYQQTPGQGLQFLFEYFSETQRNKGNFPGRFSGRQFSNSRSEMNVSTLELGDSALYLCASSRDRDNYGYTFGSGTRLTVV.

This clone was seen only once. The chain is built from TRBV29-1 and TRBJ2-1, with a weak D call TRBD2 (5 bases). Germline V gene lookup returns CDR1 SQVTM and CDR2 ANQGSEA. Trimming took off 7 bases at V and 9 bases at J, with 13 bases between the two ends. This CDR3 region has 11 residues. The CDR3 nucleotides read TGCAGCGCTGAGGTAGGAGGTGAGCAGTTCTTC. This sequence encodes CSAEVGGEQFF.

The chain recombines TRBV5-1 with TRBJ1-2; TRBD1 might be the D (5 bases). Looked up from germline, CDR1 is SGHRS and CDR2 is YFSETQ. V was clipped by 2 bases and J by 4 bases, with 12 bases between them. The CDR3 has 14 amino acids. CDR3 in amino acids: CASSFDDSPYGYTF. The CDR3 DNA follows: TGCGCCAGCAGCTTCGACGACAGTCCCTATGGCTACACCTTC.

This chain uses TRBV30 with TRBJ2-3, with D tentatively TRBD1 (7 bases). CDR1 and CDR2 from the germline V gene are GTSNPN and SVGIG (reference sequence). The CDR3 has 15 residues. Deletions cut 6 bases from V and 0 bases from J, with 16 bases between. This chain's CDR3 is CACPQQGTSTDTQYF. In DNA form, the CDR3 reads TGTGCCTGCCCCCAACAGGGGACTAGCACAGATACGCAGTATTTT. Using reference TRBV30 and TRBJ2-3 for the parts outside the CDR3, the full variable domain is SQTIHQWPATLVQPVGSPLSLECTVEGTSNPNLYWYRQAAGRGLQLLFYSVGIGQISSEVPQNLSASRPQDRQFILSSKKLLLSDSGFYLCACPQQGTSTDTQYFGPGTRLTVL.

This chain joins TRBV3-1 (or the pseudogene TRBV3-2) and TRBJ1-5; maybe TRBD1 (6 bases). Per the germline V gene, CDR1 is LGHDT and CDR2 is YNNKEL (reference sequence). Trimming took off 2 bases at V and 6 bases at J, with 17 bases between the two ends. CDR3 length: 16 amino acids. In DNA form, the CDR3 reads TGTGCCAGCAGCCAATCCCTCAGGGGATACGGTCAGCCCCAGCATTTT. Translating gives CASSQSLRGYGQPQHF.

This clone was seen just once. The rearrangement joins TRBV14 to TRBJ1-1; 7 bases agree with TRBD1. CDR1 and CDR2 from the germline V gene are SGHDN and FVKESK. The CDR3 extends over 14 amino acids. J lost 8 bases, V lost 3 bases, and 9 bases had no gene match. CDR3 DNA: TGTGCCAGCAGCCAGTACTACAGGGACAGAGAAGCTTTCTTT. Protein: CASSQYYRDREAFF.

V and J are TRBV7-5 and TRBJ2-2; TRBD2, the D gene given by the table, was not confirmed from the DNA. TRBV7-5 constitutes a pseudogene. This CDR3 is built from 22 residues. CDR3 sequence (DNA): TGTGCCAGAAGCTTAAGGTGGCTGACTAGAGTTCAGAAGGAAGCGAACACCGGGGAGCTGTTTTTT. Translating gives CARSLRWLTRVQKEANTGELFF.

The chain uses TRBV9 and TRBJ1-5; D is unresolved. Trimming took off 0 bases at V and 3 bases at J, with 10 bases between the two ends. Germline V CDR1 and CDR2: SGDLS, YYNGEE. The CDR3 runs to 15 residues. CDR3 sequence: CASSVGGEFNQPQHF. In DNA form, the CDR3 reads TGTGCCAGCAGCGTAGGCGGGGAGTTCAATCAGCCCCAGCATTTT.

This chain connects TRBV2 to TRBJ1-4, with D maybe TRBD1 (5 bases). V was clipped by 6 bases and J by 8 bases, with 16 bases between them. The CDR3 totals 14 residues. The germline CDR1 and CDR2 sequences are SNHLY and FYNNEI. This CDR3 reads CASRMTDRGEKLFF. CDR3 nucleotide sequence: TGTGCCAGCAGGATGACAGACCGAGGAGAAAAACTGTTTTTT.